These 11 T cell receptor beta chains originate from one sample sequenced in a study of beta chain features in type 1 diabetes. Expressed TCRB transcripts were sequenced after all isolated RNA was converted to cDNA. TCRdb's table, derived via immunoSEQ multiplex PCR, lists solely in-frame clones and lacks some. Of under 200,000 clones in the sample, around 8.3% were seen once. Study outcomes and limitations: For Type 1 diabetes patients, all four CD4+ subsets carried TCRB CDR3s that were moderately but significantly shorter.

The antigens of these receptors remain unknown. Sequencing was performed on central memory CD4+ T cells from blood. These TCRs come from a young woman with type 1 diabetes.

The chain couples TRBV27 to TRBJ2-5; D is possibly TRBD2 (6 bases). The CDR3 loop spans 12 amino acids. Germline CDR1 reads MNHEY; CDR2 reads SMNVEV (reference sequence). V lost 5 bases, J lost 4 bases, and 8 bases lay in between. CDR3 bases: TGTGCCAGCAGTCGAGCGGGAGAGACCCAGTACTTC. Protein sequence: CASSRAGETQYF.

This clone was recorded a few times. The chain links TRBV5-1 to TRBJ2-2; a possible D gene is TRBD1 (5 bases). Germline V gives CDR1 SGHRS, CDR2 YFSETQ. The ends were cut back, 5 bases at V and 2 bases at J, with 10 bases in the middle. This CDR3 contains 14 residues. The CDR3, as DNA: TGCGCCAGCAGTGACGGACAAAACACCGGGGAGCTGTTTTTT. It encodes CASSDGQNTGELFF.

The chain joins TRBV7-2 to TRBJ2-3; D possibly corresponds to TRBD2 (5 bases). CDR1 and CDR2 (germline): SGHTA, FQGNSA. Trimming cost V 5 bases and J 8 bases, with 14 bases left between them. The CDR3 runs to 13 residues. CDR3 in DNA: TGTGCCAGCAGCCGCCTTAGGAGCGGTACGCAGTATTTT. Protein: CASSRLRSGTQYF.

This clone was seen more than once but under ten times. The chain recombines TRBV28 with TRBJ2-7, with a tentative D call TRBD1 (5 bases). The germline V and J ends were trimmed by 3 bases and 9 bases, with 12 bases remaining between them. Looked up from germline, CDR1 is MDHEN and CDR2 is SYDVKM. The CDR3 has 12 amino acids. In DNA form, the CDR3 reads TGTGCCAGCAGTTTCCAGGGCCGCGGGCAGTACTTC. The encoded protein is CASSFQGRGQYF.

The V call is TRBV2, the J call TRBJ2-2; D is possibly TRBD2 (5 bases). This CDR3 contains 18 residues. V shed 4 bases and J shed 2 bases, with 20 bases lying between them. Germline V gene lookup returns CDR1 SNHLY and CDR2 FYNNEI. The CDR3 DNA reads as TGTGCCAGCAGTGTTTTCCGGGGTGGCTGGAGTAACACCGGGGAGCTGTTTTTT. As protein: CASSVFRGGWSNTGELFF.

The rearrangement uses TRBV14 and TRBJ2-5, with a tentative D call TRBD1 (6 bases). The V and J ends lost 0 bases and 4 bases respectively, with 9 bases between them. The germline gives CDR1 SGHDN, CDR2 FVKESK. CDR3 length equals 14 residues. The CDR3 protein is CASSQDLGGETQYF. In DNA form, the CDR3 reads TGTGCCAGCAGCCAAGATTTAGGGGGAGAGACCCAGTACTTC. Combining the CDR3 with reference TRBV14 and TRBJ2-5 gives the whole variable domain EAGVTQFPSHSVIEKGQTVTLRCDPISGHDNLYWYRRVMGKEIKFLLHFVKESKQDESGMPNNRFLAERTGGTYSTLKVQPAELEDSGVYFCASSQDLGGETQYFGPGTRLLVL.

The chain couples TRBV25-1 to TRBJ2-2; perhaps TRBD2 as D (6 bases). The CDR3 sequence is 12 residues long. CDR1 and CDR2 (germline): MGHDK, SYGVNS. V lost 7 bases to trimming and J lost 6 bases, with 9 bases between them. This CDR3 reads CASKWGAGELFF. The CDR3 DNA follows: TGTGCCAGCAAGTGGGGGGCCGGGGAGCTGTTTTTT.

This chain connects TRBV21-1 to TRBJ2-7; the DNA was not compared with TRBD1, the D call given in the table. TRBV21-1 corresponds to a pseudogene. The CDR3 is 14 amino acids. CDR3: CASSKGTGGYGQYF. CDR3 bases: TGTGCCAGCAGCAAAGGGACAGGAGGGTACGGGCAGTACTTC.

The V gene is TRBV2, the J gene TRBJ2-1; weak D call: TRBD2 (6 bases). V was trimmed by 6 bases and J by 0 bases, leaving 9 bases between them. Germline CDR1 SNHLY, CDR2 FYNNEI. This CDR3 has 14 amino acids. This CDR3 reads CASRGGSSYNEQFF. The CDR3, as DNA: TGTGCCAGCAGAGGAGGGAGCTCCTACAATGAGCAGTTCTTC.

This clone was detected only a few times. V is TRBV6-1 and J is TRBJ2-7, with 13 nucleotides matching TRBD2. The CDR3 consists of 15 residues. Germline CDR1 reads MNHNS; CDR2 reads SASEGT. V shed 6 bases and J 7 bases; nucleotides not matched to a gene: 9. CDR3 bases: TGTGCCAGCAGCGGGGGGACTAGCGGGATAGGAGAGCAGTACTTC. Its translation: CASSGGTSGIGEQYF.

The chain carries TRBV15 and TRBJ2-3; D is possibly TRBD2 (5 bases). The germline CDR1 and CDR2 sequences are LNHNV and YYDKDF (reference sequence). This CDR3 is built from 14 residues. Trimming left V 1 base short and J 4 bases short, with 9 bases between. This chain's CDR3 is CATSRASSADTQYF. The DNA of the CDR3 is TGTGCCACCAGCAGAGCTAGCTCCGCAGATACGCAGTATTTT.